The clone carrying this TCR beta chain was seen ten or more times. The antigen is not known. This sample is drawn from a study of T cells in Graves' hyperthyroidism and ophthalmopathy. The overall study: The initial diagnosis was the point when peripheral blood was collected, ahead of any treatment. Study-level results: Within blood appeared most thyroid clonotypes that had expanded above 0.001.

TCR beta CDR3 regions were amplified from RNA transcripts. The TCR CDR3 first-round RT-PCR relied on the HTBI primer set. TCRdb independently ran MiXCR on the multiplex PCR reads; one entry per CDR3 protein. The sample consists of some 370,000 distinct CDR3 sequences, around 15% of them appearing once. Germline V gives CDR1 SNHLY, CDR2 FYNNEI. V was pared by 8 bases and J by 4 bases, with 18 bases between. This CDR3 comprises 15 residues. Patients showing uncontrolled infection, other autoimmune disease, pregnancy or lactation were ineligible. Orbital computed tomography and thyroid ultrasound, together with serum TRAb and thyroxine and clinical symptoms, were used for diagnoses.

The clonotype originates from a man in his fifties or sixties with Graves' ophthalmopathy. The sequenced sample was blood. The genes are TRBV2 and TRBJ1-5; tentatively, D is TRBD1 (5 bases). CDR3 loop: CASAALGAVNQPQHF. CDR3 sequence (DNA): TGTGCCAGCGCCGCCTTAGGGGCGGTAAATCAGCCCCAGCATTTT.